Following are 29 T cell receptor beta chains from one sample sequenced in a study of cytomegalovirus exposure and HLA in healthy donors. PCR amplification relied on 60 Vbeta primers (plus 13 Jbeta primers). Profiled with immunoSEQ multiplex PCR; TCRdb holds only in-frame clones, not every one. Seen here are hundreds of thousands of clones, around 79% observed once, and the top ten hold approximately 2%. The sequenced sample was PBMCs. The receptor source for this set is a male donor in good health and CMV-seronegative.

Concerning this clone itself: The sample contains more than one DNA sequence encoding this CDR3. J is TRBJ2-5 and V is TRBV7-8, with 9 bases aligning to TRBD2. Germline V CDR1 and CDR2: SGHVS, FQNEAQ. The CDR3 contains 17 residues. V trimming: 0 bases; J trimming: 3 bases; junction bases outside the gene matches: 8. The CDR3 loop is CASSLATLSSGKETQYF. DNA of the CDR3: TGTGCCAGCAGCTTAGCCACTCTTTCTAGCGGGAAAGAGACCCAGTACTTC. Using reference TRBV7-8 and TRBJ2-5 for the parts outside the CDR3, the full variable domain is GAGVSQSPRYKVAKRGQDVALRCDPISGHVSLFWYQQALGQGPEFLTYFQNEAQLDKSGLPSDRFFAERPEGSVSTLKIQRTQQEDSAVYLCASSLATLSSGKETQYFGPGTRLLVL.

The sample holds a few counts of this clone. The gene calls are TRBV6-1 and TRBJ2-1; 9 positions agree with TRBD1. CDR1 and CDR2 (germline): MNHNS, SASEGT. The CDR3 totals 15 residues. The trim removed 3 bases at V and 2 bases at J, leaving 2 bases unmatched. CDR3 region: CASSEGQGPYNEQFF. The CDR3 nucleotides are TGTGCCAGCAGTGAGGGACAGGGTCCCTACAATGAGCAGTTCTTC.

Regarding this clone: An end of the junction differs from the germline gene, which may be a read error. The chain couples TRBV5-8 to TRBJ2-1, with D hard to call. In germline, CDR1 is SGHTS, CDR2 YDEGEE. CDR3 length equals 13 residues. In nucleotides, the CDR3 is TGTACCAGCAGCCAAACAGCCTACAATGAGCAGTTCTTC. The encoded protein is CTSSQTAYNEQFF.

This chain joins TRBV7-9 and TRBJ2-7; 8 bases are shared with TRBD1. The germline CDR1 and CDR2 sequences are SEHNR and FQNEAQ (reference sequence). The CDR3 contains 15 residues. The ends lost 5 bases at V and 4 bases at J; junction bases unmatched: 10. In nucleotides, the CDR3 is TGTGCCAGCAGCCCAGGACAGGGTGTAATATACGAGCAGTACTTC. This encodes CASSPGQGVIYEQYF.

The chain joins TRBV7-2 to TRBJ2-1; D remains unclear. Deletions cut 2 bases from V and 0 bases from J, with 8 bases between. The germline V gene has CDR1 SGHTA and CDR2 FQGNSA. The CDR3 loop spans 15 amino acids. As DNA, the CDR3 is TGTGCCAGCAGCTTATTGGCCGCCTCCTACAATGAGCAGTTCTTC. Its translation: CASSLLAASYNEQFF.

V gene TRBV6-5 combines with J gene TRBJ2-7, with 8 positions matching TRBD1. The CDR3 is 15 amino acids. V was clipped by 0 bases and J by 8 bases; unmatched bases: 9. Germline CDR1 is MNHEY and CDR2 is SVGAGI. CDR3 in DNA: TGTGCCAGCAGTTACTCCCAGGACAGGGTGACGCAGCAGTACTTC. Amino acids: CASSYSQDRVTQQYF.

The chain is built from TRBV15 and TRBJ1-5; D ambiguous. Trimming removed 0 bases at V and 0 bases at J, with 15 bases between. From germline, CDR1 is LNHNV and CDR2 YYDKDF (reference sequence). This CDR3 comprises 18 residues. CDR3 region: CATSRDHSRRDSNQPQHF. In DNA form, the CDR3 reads TGTGCCACCAGCAGAGACCATTCCCGACGGGATAGCAATCAGCCCCAGCATTTT.

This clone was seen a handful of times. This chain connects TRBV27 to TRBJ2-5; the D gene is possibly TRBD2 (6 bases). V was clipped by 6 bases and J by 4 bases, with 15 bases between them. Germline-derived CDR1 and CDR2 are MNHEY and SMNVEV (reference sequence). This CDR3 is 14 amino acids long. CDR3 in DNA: TGTGCCAGCAGCCGCCGGCTCGGGGGAGAGACCCAGTACTTC. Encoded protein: CASSRRLGGETQYF.

The CDR3 here is CASRPRTGREAFF. The CDR3 nucleotides read TGTGCCAGCAGGCCACGGACAGGCCGTGAAGCTTTCTTT. This chain joins TRBV6-5 and TRBJ1-1; 7 positions match TRBD1. Germline trimming cut 6 bases from V and 7 bases from J; bases unmatched to any gene: 8. CDR1 MNHEY and CDR2 SVGAGI come from the germline V gene. The CDR3 runs 13 residues.

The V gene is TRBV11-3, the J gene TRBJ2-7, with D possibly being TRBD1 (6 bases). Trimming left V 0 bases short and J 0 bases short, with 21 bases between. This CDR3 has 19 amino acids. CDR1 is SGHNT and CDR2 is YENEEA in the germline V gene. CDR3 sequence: CASSLDLQGSRASSYEQYF. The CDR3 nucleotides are TGTGCCAGCAGCTTAGATCTACAGGGAAGTAGGGCGAGCTCCTACGAGCAGTACTTC.

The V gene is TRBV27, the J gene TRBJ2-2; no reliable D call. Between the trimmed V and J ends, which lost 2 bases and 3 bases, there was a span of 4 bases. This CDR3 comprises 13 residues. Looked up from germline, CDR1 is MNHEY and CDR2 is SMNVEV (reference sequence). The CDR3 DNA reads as TGTGCCAGCAGTTTACCCTACACCGGGGAGCTGTTTTTT. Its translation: CASSLPYTGELFF.

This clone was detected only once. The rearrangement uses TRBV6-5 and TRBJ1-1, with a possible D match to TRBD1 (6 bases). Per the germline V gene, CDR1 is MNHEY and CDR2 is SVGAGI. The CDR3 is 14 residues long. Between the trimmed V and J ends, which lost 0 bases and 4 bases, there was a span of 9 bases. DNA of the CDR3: TGTGCCAGCAGTTACTCAGAGGGGGTCACTGAAGCTTTCTTT. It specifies CASSYSEGVTEAFF.

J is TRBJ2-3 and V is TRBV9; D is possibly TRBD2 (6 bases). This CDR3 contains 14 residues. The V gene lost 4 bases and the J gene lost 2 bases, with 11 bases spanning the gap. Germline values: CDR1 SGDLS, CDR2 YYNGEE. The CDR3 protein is CASSPGLSTDTQYF. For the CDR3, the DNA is TGTGCCAGCAGCCCGGGACTTTCCACAGATACGCAGTATTTT.

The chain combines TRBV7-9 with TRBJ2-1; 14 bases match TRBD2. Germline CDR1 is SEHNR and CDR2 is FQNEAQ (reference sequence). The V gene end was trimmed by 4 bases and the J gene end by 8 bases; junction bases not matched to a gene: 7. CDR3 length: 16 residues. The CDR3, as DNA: TGTGCCAGCAGCTCCCAGACTAGCGGGGGGGCAGATGAGCAGTTCTTC. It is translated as CASSSQTSGGADEQFF.

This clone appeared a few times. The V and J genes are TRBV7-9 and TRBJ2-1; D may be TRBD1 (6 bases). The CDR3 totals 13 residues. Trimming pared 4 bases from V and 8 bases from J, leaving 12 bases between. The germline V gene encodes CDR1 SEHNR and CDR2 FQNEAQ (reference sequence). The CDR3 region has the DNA TGTGCCAGCAGCTCAACTCAGGGGTATGAGCAGTTCTTC. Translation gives CASSSTQGYEQFF.

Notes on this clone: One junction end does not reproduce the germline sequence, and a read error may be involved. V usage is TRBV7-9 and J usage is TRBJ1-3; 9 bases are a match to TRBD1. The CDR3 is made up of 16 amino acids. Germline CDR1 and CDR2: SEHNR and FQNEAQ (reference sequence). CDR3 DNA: TGTTCCAGCAGTCTCGGGACAGGGAGCTCTGGAAACACCATATATTTT. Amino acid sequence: CSSSLGTGSSGNTIYF.

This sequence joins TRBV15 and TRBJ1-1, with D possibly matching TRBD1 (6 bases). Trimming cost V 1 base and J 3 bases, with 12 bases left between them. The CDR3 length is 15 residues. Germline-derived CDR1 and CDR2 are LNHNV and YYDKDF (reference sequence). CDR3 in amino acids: CATSRGGGGDTEAFF. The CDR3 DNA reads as TGTGCCACCAGCAGAGGAGGGGGTGGGGACACTGAAGCTTTCTTT.

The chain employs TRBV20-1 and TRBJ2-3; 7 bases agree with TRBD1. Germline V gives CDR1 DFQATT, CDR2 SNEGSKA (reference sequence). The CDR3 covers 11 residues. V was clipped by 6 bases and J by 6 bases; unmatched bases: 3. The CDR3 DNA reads TGCAGTGCACCACAGGGGGATACGCAGTATTTT. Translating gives CSAPQGDTQYF.

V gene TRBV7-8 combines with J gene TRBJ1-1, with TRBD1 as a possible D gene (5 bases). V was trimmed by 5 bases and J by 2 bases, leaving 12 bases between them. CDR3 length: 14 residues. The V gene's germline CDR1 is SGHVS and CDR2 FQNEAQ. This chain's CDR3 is CASSPGRGNTEAFF. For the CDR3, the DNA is TGTGCCAGCAGCCCAGGGCGGGGTAACACTGAAGCTTTCTTT. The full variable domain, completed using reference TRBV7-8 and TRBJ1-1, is GAGVSQSPRYKVAKRGQDVALRCDPISGHVSLFWYQQALGQGPEFLTYFQNEAQLDKSGLPSDRFFAERPEGSVSTLKIQRTQQEDSAVYLCASSPGRGNTEAFFGQGTRLTVV.

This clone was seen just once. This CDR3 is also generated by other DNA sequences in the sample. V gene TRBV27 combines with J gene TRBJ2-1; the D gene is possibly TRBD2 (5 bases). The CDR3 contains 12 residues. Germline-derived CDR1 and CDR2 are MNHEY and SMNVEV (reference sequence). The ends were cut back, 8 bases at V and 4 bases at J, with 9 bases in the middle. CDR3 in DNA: TGTGCCAGCTCGGGGTCTTACAATGAGCAGTTCTTC. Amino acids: CASSGSYNEQFF.

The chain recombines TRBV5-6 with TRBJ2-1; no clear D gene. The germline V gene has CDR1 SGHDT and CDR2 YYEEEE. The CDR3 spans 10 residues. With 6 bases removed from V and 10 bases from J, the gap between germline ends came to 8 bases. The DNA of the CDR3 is TGTGCCAGCATGGGCAGAGAGCAGTTCTTC. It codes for CASMGREQFF.

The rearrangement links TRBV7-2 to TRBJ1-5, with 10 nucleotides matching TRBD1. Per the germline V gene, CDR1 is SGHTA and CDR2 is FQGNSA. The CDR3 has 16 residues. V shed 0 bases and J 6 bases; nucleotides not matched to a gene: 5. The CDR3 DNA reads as TGTGCCAGCAGCTTAGCTCCGGGACAGGGGACTCAGCCCCAGCATTTT. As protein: CASSLAPGQGTQPQHF.

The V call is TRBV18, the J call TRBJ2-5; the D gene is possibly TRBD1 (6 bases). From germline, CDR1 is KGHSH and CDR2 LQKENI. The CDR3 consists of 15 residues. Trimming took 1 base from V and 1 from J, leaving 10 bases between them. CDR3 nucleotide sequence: TGTGCCAGCTCACCACTCGGACAGAGCCAAGAGACCCAGTACTTC. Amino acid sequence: CASSPLGQSQETQYF.

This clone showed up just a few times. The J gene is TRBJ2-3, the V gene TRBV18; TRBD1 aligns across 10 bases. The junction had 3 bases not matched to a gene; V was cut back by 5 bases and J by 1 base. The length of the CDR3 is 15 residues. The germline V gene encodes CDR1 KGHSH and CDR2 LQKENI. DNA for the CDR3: TGTGCCAGCTCAGCCGGGACAGGGGGCACAGATACGCAGTATTTT. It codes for CASSAGTGGTDTQYF.

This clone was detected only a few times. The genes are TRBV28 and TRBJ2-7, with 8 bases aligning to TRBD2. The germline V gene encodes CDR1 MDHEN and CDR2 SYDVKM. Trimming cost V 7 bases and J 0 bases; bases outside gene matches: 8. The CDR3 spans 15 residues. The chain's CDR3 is CASTASGGSSYEQYF. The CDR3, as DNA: TGTGCCAGCACCGCATCGGGGGGGAGCTCCTACGAGCAGTACTTC.

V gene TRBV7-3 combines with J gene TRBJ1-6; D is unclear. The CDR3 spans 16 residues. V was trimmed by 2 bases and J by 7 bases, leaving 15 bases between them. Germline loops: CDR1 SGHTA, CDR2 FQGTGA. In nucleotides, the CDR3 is TGTGCCAGCAGCTTAGAGGGTCGGGGAGTAAATTCACCCCTCCACTTT. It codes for CASSLEGRGVNSPLHF. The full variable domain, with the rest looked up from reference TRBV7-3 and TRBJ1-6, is GAGVSQTPSNKVTEKGKYVELRCDPISGHTALYWYRQSLGQGPEFLIYFQGTGAADDSGLPNDRFFAVRPEGSVSTLKIQRTERGDSAVYLCASSLEGRGVNSPLHFGNGTRLTVT.

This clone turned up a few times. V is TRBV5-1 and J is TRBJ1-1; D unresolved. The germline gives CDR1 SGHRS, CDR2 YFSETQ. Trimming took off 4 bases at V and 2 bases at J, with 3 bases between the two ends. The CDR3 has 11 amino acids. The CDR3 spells CASSQNTEAFF. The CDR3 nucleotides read TGCGCCAGCAGCCAAAACACTGAAGCTTTCTTT.

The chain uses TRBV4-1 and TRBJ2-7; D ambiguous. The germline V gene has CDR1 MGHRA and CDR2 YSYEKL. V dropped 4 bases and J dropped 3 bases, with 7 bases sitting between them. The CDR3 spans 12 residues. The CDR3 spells CASSLTGYEQYF. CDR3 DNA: TGCGCCAGCAGCCTCACGGGCTACGAGCAGTACTTC.

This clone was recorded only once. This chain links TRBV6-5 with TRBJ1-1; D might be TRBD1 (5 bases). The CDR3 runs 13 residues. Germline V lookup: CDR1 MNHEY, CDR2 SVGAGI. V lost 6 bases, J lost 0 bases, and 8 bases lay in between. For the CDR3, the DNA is TGTGCCAGCAGGACAGAGCTGAACACTGAAGCTTTCTTT. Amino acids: CASRTELNTEAFF.